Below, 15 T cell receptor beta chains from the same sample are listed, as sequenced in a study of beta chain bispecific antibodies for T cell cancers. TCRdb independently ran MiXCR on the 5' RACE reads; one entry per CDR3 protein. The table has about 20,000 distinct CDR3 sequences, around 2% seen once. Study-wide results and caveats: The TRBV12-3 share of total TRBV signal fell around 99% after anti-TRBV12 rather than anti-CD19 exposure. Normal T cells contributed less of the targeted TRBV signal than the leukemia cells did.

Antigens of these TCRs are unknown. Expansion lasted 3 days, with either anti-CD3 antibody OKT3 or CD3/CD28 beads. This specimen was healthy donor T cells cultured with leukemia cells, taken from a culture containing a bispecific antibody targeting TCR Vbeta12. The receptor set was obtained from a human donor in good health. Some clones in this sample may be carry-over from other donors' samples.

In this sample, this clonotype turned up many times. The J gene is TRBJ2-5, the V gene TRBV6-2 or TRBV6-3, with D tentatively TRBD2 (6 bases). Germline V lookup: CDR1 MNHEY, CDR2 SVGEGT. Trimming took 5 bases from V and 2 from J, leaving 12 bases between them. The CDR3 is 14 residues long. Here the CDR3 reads CASSHKAGQETQYF. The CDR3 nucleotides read TGTGCCAGCAGTCATAAAGCGGGTCAAGAGACCCAGTACTTC.

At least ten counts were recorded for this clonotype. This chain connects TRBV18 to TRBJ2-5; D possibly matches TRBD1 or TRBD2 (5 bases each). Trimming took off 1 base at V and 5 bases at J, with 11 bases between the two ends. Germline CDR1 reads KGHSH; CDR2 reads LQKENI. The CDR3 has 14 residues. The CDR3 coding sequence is TGTGCCAGCTCACCACGGGGCTCGGGGGAGACCCAGTACTTC. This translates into CASSPRGSGETQYF.

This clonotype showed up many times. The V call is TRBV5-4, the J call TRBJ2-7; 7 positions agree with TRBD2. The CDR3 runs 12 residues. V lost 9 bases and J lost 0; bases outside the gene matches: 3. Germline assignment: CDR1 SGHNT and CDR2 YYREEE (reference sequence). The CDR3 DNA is TGTGCCACGGGGGGAAACTCCTACGAGCAGTACTTC. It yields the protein CATGGNSYEQYF.

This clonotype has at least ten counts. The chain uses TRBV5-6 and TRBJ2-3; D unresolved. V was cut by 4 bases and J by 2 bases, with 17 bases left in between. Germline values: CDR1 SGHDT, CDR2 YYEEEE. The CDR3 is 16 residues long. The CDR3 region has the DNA TGTGCCAGCAGCCCCGGTCCCGTAGGGAACACAGATACGCAGTATTTT. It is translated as CASSPGPVGNTDTQYF. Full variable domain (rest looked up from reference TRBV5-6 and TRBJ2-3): DAGVTQSPTHLIKTRGQQVTLRCSPKSGHDTVSWYQQALGQGPQFIFQYYEEEERQRGNFPDRFSGHQFPNYSSELNVNALLLGDSALYLCASSPGPVGNTDTQYFGPGTRLTVL.

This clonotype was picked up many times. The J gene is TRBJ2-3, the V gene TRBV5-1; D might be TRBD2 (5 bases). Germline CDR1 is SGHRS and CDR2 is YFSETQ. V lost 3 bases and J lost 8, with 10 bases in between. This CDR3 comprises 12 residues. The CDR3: CASSSGLLTQYF. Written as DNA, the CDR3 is TGCGCCAGCAGCTCCGGACTGCTTACGCAGTATTTT.

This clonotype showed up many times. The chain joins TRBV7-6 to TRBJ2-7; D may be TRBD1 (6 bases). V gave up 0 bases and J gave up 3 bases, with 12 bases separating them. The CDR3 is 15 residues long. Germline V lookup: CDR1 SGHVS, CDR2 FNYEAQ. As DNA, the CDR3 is TGTGCCAGCAGCTTAGCGCCGGACAGCTTCTACGAGCAGTACTTC. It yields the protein CASSLAPDSFYEQYF.

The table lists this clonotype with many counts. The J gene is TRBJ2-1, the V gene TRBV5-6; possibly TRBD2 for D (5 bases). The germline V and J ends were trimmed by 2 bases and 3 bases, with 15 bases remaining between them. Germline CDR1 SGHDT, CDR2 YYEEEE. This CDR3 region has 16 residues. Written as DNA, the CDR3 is TGTGCCAGCAGCTTATCTGTCGCCCGGGGCTACAATGAGCAGTTCTTC. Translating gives CASSLSVARGYNEQFF.

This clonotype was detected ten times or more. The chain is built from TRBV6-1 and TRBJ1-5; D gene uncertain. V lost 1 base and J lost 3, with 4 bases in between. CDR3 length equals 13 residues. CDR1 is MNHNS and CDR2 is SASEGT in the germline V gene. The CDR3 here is CASSEGVNQPQHF. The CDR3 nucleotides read TGTGCCAGCAGTGAAGGAGTCAATCAGCCCCAGCATTTT.

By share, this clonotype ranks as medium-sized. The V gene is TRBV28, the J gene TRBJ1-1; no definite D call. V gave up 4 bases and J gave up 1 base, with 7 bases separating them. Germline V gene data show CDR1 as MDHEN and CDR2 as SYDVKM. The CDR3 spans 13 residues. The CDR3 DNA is TGTGCCAGCAGTTCCGAGAGGAACACTGAAGCTTTCTTT. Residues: CASSSERNTEAFF.

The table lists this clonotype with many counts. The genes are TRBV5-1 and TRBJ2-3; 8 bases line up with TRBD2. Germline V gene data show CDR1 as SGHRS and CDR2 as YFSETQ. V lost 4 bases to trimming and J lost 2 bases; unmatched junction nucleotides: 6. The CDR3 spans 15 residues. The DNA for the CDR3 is TGCGCCAGCAGCCTTCGGGGGGGAATCACAGATACGCAGTATTTT. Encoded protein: CASSLRGGITDTQYF.

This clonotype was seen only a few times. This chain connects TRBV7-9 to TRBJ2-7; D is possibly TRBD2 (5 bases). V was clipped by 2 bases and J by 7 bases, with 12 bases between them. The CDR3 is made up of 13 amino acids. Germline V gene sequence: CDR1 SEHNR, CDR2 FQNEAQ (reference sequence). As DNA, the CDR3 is TGTGCCAGCAGCTTAATCGGGGTGGAAGAGCAGTACTTC. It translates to CASSLIGVEEQYF. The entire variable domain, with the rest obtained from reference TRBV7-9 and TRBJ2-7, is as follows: DTGVSQNPRHKITKRGQNVTFRCDPISEHNRLYWYRQTLGQGPEFLTYFQNEAQLEKSRLLSDRFSAERPKGSFSTLEIQRTEQGDSAMYLCASSLIGVEEQYFGPGTRLTVT.

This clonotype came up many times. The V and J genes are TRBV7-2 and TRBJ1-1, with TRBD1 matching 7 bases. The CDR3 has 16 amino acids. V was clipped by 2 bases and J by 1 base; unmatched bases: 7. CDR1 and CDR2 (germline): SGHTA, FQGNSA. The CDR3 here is CASSLQGGWRNTEAFF. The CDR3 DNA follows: TGTGCCAGCAGCTTACAAGGGGGCTGGCGGAACACTGAAGCTTTCTTT. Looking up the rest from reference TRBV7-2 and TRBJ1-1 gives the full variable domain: GAGVSQSPSNKVTEKGKDVELRCDPISGHTALYWYRQSLGQGLEFLIYFQGNSAPDKSGLPSDRFSAERTGGSVSTLTIQRTQQEDSAVYLCASSLQGGWRNTEAFFGQGTRLTVV.

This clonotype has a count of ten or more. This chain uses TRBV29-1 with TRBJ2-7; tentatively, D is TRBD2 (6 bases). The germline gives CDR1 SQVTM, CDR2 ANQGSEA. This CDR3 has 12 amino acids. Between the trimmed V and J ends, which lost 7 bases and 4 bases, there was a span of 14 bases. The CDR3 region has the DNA TGCAGCGCGAGAGGGGAGGTATACGAGCAGTACTTC. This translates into CSARGEVYEQYF.

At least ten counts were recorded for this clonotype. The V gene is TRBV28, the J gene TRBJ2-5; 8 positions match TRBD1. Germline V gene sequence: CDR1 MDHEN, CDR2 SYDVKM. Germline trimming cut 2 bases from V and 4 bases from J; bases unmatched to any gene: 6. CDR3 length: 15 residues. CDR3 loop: CASSLIRQGAETQYF. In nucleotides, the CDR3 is TGTGCCAGCAGTTTAATCCGCCAGGGGGCAGAGACCCAGTACTTC.

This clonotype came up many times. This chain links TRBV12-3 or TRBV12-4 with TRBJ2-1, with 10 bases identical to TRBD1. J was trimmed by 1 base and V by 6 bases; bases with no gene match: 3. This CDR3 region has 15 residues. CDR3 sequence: CASSWGQGSYNEQFF. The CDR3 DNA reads TGTGCCAGCAGCTGGGGACAGGGGTCCTACAATGAGCAGTTCTTC.